One and the same sample provided the 17 T cell receptor beta chains below, sequenced in a study of blood T cell repertoires in COVID-19. Method: immunoSEQ multiplex PCR; TCRdb's copy keeps in-frame clones and lacks some. The sample consists of 430,000 or so clones, approximately 90% of them appearing once. Source material: peripheral blood. The receptors were sampled from a young man with COVID-19, enrolled during active disease.

The V and J genes are TRBV5-4 and TRBJ2-5; D is possibly TRBD2 (5 bases). The length of the CDR3 is 12 residues. Germline CDR1 is SGHNT and CDR2 is YYREEE (reference sequence). V shed 4 bases and J shed 6 bases, with 10 bases lying between them. The CDR3 spells CASSEPGKTQYF. The CDR3 region has the DNA TGTGCCAGCAGCGAGCCGGGGAAGACCCAGTACTTC. Full variable domain (remainder filled in from reference TRBV5-4 and TRBJ2-5): ETGVTQSPTHLIKTRGQQVTLRCSSQSGHNTVSWYQQALGQGPQFIFQYYREEENGRGNFPPRFSGLQFPNYSSELNVNALELDDSALYLCASSEPGKTQYFGPGTRLLVL.

This clone appeared a few times. The genes are TRBV5-4 and TRBJ1-2, with 7 bases lining up with TRBD1. CDR3 size: 13 residues. Germline CDR1 and CDR2: SGHNT and YYREEE (reference sequence). V shed 3 bases and J 4 bases; nucleotides not matched to a gene: 3. The CDR3 loop reads CASSSGTAYGYTF. The CDR3 bases are TGTGCCAGCAGCTCCGGGACAGCCTATGGCTACACCTTC.

The chain joins TRBV7-9 to TRBJ2-3; no clear D gene. This CDR3 spans 13 amino acids. Looked up from germline, CDR1 is SEHNR and CDR2 is FQNEAQ (reference sequence). V was cut by 8 bases and J by 0 bases, with 9 bases left in between. The CDR3 sequence: CASRPGSTDTQYF. Here the CDR3 DNA reads TGTGCCAGCCGCCCGGGTAGCACAGATACGCAGTATTTT.

V usage is TRBV19 and J usage is TRBJ2-1, with 8 positions matching TRBD1. The germline CDR1 and CDR2 sequences are LNHDA and SQIVND (reference sequence). Trimming took 7 bases from V and 1 from J; bases not matched to a gene: 12. The CDR3 is 17 residues long. CDR3 DNA sequence: TGTGCCAGTACCTCGGTGGAGGGGACAGGATCCTACAATGAGCAGTTCTTC. It translates to CASTSVEGTGSYNEQFF.

The V gene is TRBV13, the J gene TRBJ2-1; TRBD2 matches 14 bases. Germline V lookup: CDR1 PRHDT, CDR2 FYEKMQ (reference sequence). V shed 1 base, J shed 0 bases, and the junction held 5 bases outside the gene matches. The CDR3 runs 19 residues. The CDR3 loop reads CASSLVGLAGGSSYNEQFF. For the CDR3, the DNA is TGTGCCAGCAGCTTAGTAGGACTAGCGGGAGGAAGCTCCTACAATGAGCAGTTCTTC.

The chain carries TRBV7-7 and TRBJ2-5; TRBD1 matches at 7 bases. The ends lost 1 base at V and 5 bases at J; junction bases unmatched: 7. The germline gives CDR1 SSHAT, CDR2 FNYEAQ (reference sequence). The CDR3 has 15 residues. CDR3 in amino acids: CASSLGTGSMETQYF. As DNA, the CDR3 is TGTGCCAGCAGCTTAGGGACAGGCTCCATGGAGACCCAGTACTTC.

The CDR3 is CASSHTGSEQYF. DNA for the CDR3: TGTGCCAGCAGCCACACAGGGAGCGAGCAGTACTTC. V is TRBV3-1 (or the pseudogene TRBV3-2) and J is TRBJ2-7; maybe TRBD1 (6 bases). The CDR3 runs 12 residues. Germline V gene sequence: CDR1 LGHDT, CDR2 YNNKEL (reference sequence). V lost 3 bases and J lost 6, with 9 bases in between.

This clone was picked up a small number of times. The chain joins TRBV6-5 to TRBJ1-3; D ambiguous. CDR3 length: 13 residues. CDR1 is MNHEY, CDR2 SVGAGI, per germline. V dropped 6 bases and J dropped 0 bases, with 6 bases sitting between them. CDR3 DNA sequence: TGTGCCAGCAGCCCAGTCTCTGGAAACACCATATATTTT. Translated, it gives CASSPVSGNTIYF.

The chain employs TRBV4-1 and TRBJ2-1, with D possibly TRBD2 on 5 matching bases. CDR1 MGHRA and CDR2 YSYEKL come from the germline V gene. The CDR3 has 15 residues. Trimming removed 0 bases at V and 6 bases at J, with 12 bases between. DNA for the CDR3: TGCGCCAGCAGCCAAGATCGGGATGGAGCCAATGAGCAGTTCTTC. Amino acids: CASSQDRDGANEQFF.

This chain links TRBV11-3 with TRBJ2-1; tentative D call: TRBD1 (6 bases). The germline V and J ends were trimmed by 0 bases and 4 bases, with 10 bases remaining between them. The CDR3 runs 15 residues. Germline lookup yields CDR1 SGHNT and CDR2 YENEEA. CDR3 residues: CASSLDQTGYNEQFF. DNA for the CDR3: TGTGCCAGCAGCTTAGATCAGACAGGTTACAATGAGCAGTTCTTC.

This rearrangement joins TRBV12-5 to TRBJ2-1, with 8 bases lining up with TRBD1. This CDR3 has 16 amino acids. Trimming cost V 3 bases and J 6 bases; bases outside gene matches: 10. Germline V gene data show CDR1 as LGHNT and CDR2 as FRNRAP. The CDR3 sequence: CASGLARQGIVNEQFF. The CDR3 region has the DNA TGTGCTAGTGGTTTAGCCCGACAGGGGATCGTCAATGAGCAGTTCTTC.

The rearrangement links TRBV3-1 (or the pseudogene TRBV3-2) to TRBJ2-5; 16 bases match TRBD2. Trimming cost V 4 bases and J 5 bases; bases outside gene matches: 1. This CDR3 contains 15 residues. Germline loops: CDR1 LGHDT, CDR2 YNNKEL (reference sequence). CDR3 DNA: TGTGCCAGCAGCCCGGGACTAGCGGGGGGGGAGACCCAGTACTTC. Translation gives CASSPGLAGGETQYF.

V gene TRBV9 combines with J gene TRBJ2-5; tentative D call: TRBD2 (5 bases). With 3 bases removed from V and 8 bases from J, the gap between germline ends came to 20 bases. Germline lookup yields CDR1 SGDLS and CDR2 YYNGEE. There are 15 residues in the CDR3. In DNA, the CDR3 is TGTGCCAGCAGCGACGAAAGATTCGGGATCCCTACCCAGTACTTC. Encoded protein: CASSDERFGIPTQYF.

The chain links TRBV19 to TRBJ2-1; possible D gene TRBD1, 6 bases. Germline V gene lookup returns CDR1 LNHDA and CDR2 SQIVND (reference sequence). V shed 4 bases and J shed 3 bases, with 10 bases lying between them. The CDR3 has 14 amino acids. CDR3 nucleotides: TGTGCCAGTAGTAGGGACAAGGGCTACAATGAGCAGTTCTTC. Residues: CASSRDKGYNEQFF.

The V and J genes are TRBV2 and TRBJ1-2; D not certain. Germline V gives CDR1 SNHLY, CDR2 FYNNEI. The V end lost 3 bases, the J end lost 7 bases, and 6 bases lay between the germline ends. The CDR3 has 11 amino acids. CDR3 amino acids: CASSEEGGYTF. The CDR3 DNA reads TGTGCCAGCAGTGAGGAGGGTGGCTACACCTTC.

The genes are TRBV7-9 and TRBJ2-7, with a tentative D call TRBD2 (6 bases). Germline loops: CDR1 SEHNR, CDR2 FQNEAQ (reference sequence). The length of the CDR3 is 14 residues. The V end lost 7 bases, the J end lost 2 bases, and 15 bases lay between the germline ends. CDR3 bases: TGTGCCAGCAACTCGGGACTCGTACCCTACGAGCAGTACTTC. This encodes CASNSGLVPYEQYF.

This rearrangement joins TRBV5-5 to TRBJ2-7; 8 positions match TRBD1. This CDR3 spans 17 amino acids. With V trimmed by 4 bases and J by 5 bases, 17 bases remained unmatched. The germline V gene encodes CDR1 SGHKS and CDR2 YYEKEE (reference sequence). The CDR3 is CASSPKLTGTGLHEQYF. The CDR3, as DNA: TGTGCCAGCAGCCCAAAACTTACCGGGACAGGTCTCCACGAGCAGTACTTC.